Listed below are T cell receptor beta chains from one sample, sequenced in a study of naive and memory T cell subsets. MiXCR, run by TCRdb on the UMI-ligation and nested PCR reads, gives a single entry per CDR3 protein. The repertoire holds under 150,000 distinct CDR3 sequences, about 20% seen once, with roughly 0.6% in the top ten. The sample comprised naive CD8+ T cells from blood. These receptors were obtained from a human donor in good health. The CDR3 runs from the conserved cysteine through the conserved F or W. The D gene is left open where the match is weak. Clone size is stated in some rows and not others, as once, few, many or a class when expanded.

TRBJ1-4	NA	NA	TRBV27	TGTGCCAGCTCCGGAGGCGTGGGTGAAAAACTGTTTTTT	CASSGGVGEKLFF
TRBJ2-7	few	NA	TRBV28	TGTGCCAGCAGTTCACCACAGACAGTCTCCTACGAGCAGTACTTC	CASSSPQTVSYEQYF
TRBJ1-1	NA	NA	TRBV11-2	TGTGCCAGCAGCTTAGGTTGGAGGAACACTGAAGCTTTCTTT	CASSLGWRNTEAFF
TRBJ2-7	many	NA	TRBV11-2	TGTGCCAGCAGCTTGAGTGGCTCCTACGAGCAGTACTTC	CASSLSGSYEQYF
TRBJ2-3	few	TRBD2	TRBV7-9	TGTGCCAGCAGCCCAATAGCGGGAGAAGTCGGCGGTCCAGATACGCAGTATTTT	CASSPIAGEVGGPDTQYF
TRBJ1-1	few	TRBD1	TRBV6-5	TGTGCCAGCAGTTACTCGAGGACAGGACGGAACACTGAAGCTTTCTTT	CASSYSRTGRNTEAFF
TRBJ2-7	NA	TRBD1	TRBV20-1	TGCAGTGCCCTCCCCGGGGGACAGGGCTACGAGCAGTACTTC	CSALPGGQGYEQYF
TRBJ2-5	few	NA	TRBV7-9	TGTGCCAGCAGCTCCCTGGAGACCCAGTACTTC	CASSSLETQYF
TRBJ2-7	few	NA	TRBV27	TGTGCCAGCAGTTTGGGACCAGGGGGCGCGGGGGCCTACGAGCAGTACTTC	CASSLGPGGAGAYEQYF
TRBJ2-3	many	TRBD2	TRBV7-8	TGTGCCAGCAGCCCGGGACTAGCGGGCCGCACAGATACGCAGTATTTT	CASSPGLAGRTDTQYF
TRBJ2-3	few	TRBD2	TRBV7-2	TGTGCCAGCACCCAGCGACTAGCTTCGGATACGCAGTATTTT	CASTQRLASDTQYF
TRBJ1-4	few	NA	TRBV7-9	TGTGCCAGCAGCCCGACGAATACAGGACCCTTCAATGAAAAACTGTTTTTT	CASSPTNTGPFNEKLFF
TRBJ2-1	once	NA	TRBV27	TGTGCCAGCAGTCCTACACGATACTACAATGAGCAGTTCTTC	CASSPTRYYNEQFF
TRBJ2-7	few	NA	TRBV7-8	TGTGCCAGCAGCTTAGCGGGCTTGGTCCGAGGGCCCGAGCAGTACTTC	CASSLAGLVRGPEQYF
TRBJ1-1	NA	TRBD1	TRBV29-1	TGCAGCGTTACGACAGGGTTGAACACTGAAGCTTTCTTT	CSVTTGLNTEAFF
TRBJ2-1	NA	TRBD2	TRBV24-1	TGTGCCACCAGTGATCACCCAAAAGGGACTAGCAAGTTCTTC	CATSDHPKGTSKFF
TRBJ2-6	many	NA	TRBV4-2	TGTGCCAGCAGCCAGCCAAGGGTGGACAGACCCCCTGGGGCCAACGTCCTGACTTTC	CASSQPRVDRPPGANVLTF
TRBJ2-7	few	TRBD2	TRBV20-1	TGCAGTGCCGAGGATCTGGCGGGAGGTGCCTACGAGCAGTACTTC	CSAEDLAGGAYEQYF
TRBJ2-3	NA	TRBD2	TRBV27	TGTGCCAGCAGCTTAGCCGGGACTAGCTTTGATGAGCAGTATTTT	CASSLAGTSFDEQYF
TRBJ1-6	few	TRBD1	TRBV6-2/TRBV6-3	TGTGCCAGCACCTGGACAGGGAGGGGATCACCCCTCCACTTT	CASTWTGRGSPLHF
TRBJ2-3	few	TRBD2	TRBV6-6	TGTGCCAGCAGTTACTCTGCGGGAGGGCGTACAGATACGCAGTATTTT	CASSYSAGGRTDTQYF
TRBJ2-3	NA	NA	TRBV20-1	TGCAGTGGTGGGCGCCTGGTTAGCACAGATACGCAGTATTTT	CSGGRLVSTDTQYF
TRBJ2-5	NA	NA	TRBV12-3/TRBV12-4	TGTGCCAGCACGGTGGGGGGACCCCAAGAGACCCAGTACTTC	CASTVGGPQETQYF
TRBJ2-1	NA	NA	TRBV7-2	TGTGCCAGCGCCCCGTGGACTGATGAGCAGTTCTTC	CASAPWTDEQFF
TRBJ2-1	few	TRBD2	TRBV5-1	TGCGCCAGCAGCTTTACAGGGACTAGCGGGAATGAGCAGTTCTTC	CASSFTGTSGNEQFF
TRBJ2-5	few	TRBD2	TRBV28	TGTGCCAGCAGTTTATGGGGTAGCGGGAGCGTTCAAATTCAAGAGACCCAGTACTTC	CASSLWGSGSVQIQETQYF
TRBJ2-1	NA	NA	TRBV20-1	TGCAGTGCCTCATACAATGAGCAGTTCTTC	CSASYNEQFF
TRBJ2-1	NA	TRBD1	TRBV28	TGTGCCAGCAGTTCCCCTCGGGACAGGGGGTTTGATGAGCAGTTCTTC	CASSSPRDRGFDEQFF
TRBJ2-1	few	NA	TRBV12-3/TRBV12-4	TGTGCCAGCAGCCCTGAGGTCCAGAGAAGCAATGAGCAGTTCTTC	CASSPEVQRSNEQFF
TRBJ2-2	NA	TRBD1	TRBV29-1	TGCAGCGTTGAGGGGGGGGACAGGGCGAACACCGGGGAGCTGTTTTTT	CSVEGGDRANTGELFF
TRBJ2-3	NA	NA	TRBV6-5	TGTGCCAGCAGTTACACCGAAAGCCCAAGCACAGATACGCAGTATTTT	CASSYTESPSTDTQYF
TRBJ1-2	many	NA	TRBV9	TGTGCCAGCAGCACCGAAGGGCCACCCCTATATGGCTACACCTTC	CASSTEGPPLYGYTF
TRBJ2-1	NA	TRBD2	TRBV20-1	TGCAGTGCTCAAGAGGGACTAGCGGGAGTATATGAGCAGTTCTTC	CSAQEGLAGVYEQFF
TRBJ2-1	NA	TRBD2	TRBV29-1	TGCAGCGTTGAGCGGGAGGGCCTCCCTTACAATGAGCAGTTCTTC	CSVEREGLPYNEQFF
TRBJ2-1	NA	NA	TRBV4-1	TGCGCCAGCAGCCATGGACAGTTCTCCTACAATGAGCAGTTCTTC	CASSHGQFSYNEQFF
TRBJ2-1	few	NA	TRBV12-3/TRBV12-4	TGTGCCAGCAGGGAGCGGAGCAGCTCCTACAATGAGCAGTTCTTC	CASRERSSSYNEQFF
TRBJ2-6	NA	TRBD1	TRBV4-2	TGTGCCAGCAGCCTTGGTCTCGGACAGGGGGACTCTGGGGCCAACGTCCTGACTTTC	CASSLGLGQGDSGANVLTF
TRBJ2-1	few	NA	TRBV7-9	TGTGCCAGCGGGGACTCAGAGTTCTTC	CASGDSEFF
TRBJ2-7	few	NA	TRBV2	TGTGCGTATGGGGGGGCCCCTTTGTCCTACGAGCAGTACTTC	CAYGGAPLSYEQYF
TRBJ2-7	NA	TRBD1	TRBV28	TGTGCCAGCAGTCCTGGACAGGCCTACGCCTACGAGCAGTACTTC	CASSPGQAYAYEQYF
TRBJ2-7	few	NA	TRBV29-1	TGCAGCGTTGTTCTTGCAGAGGCCTACGAGCAGTACTTC	CSVVLAEAYEQYF
TRBJ2-1	NA	TRBD1	TRBV6-2/TRBV6-3	TGTGCCAGCAGACTGACAGGGCAGGATGAGCAGTTCTTC	CASRLTGQDEQFF
TRBJ2-5	NA	TRBD2	TRBV7-9	TGTGCCAGCAGCTCAGGACTAGAGCGTTTTGTAGAGACCCAGTACTTC	CASSSGLERFVETQYF
TRBJ2-7	few	TRBD2	TRBV11-2	TGTGCCAGCAGCTACAGCGGGAGGGCCGGCGAGCAGTACTTC	CASSYSGRAGEQYF
TRBJ2-7	many	TRBD1	TRBV6-5	TGTGCCAGCAGTTACCTGACAGGGGATCCGGACTACGAGCAGTACTTC	CASSYLTGDPDYEQYF
TRBJ2-1	NA	NA	TRBV28	TGTGCCAGCAGTCGGATCGGCAGCGATGAGCAGTTCTTC	CASSRIGSDEQFF
TRBJ2-7	few	NA	TRBV28	TGTGCCAGCAGTTTAACGTTCCTCTACGAGCAGTACTTC	CASSLTFLYEQYF
TRBJ2-1	NA	NA	TRBV6-2/TRBV6-3	TGTGCCAGCAGTTACGGGCCACCCGCATCTCTGTTCTTC	CASSYGPPASLFF
TRBJ2-1	NA	NA	TRBV12-3/TRBV12-4	TGTGCCAGCAGTCCGGCAGGGGATTACAATGAGCAGTTCTTC	CASSPAGDYNEQFF
TRBJ2-2	NA	NA	TRBV20-1	TGCAGTGCTATAGGCGGGACCGGGGAGCTGTTTTTT	CSAIGGTGELFF
TRBJ2-7	NA	NA	TRBV19	TGTGCCAGTAGTTTGAGGGTGGAGGCGGACGAGCAGTACTTC	CASSLRVEADEQYF
TRBJ2-7	NA	NA	TRBV7-2	TGTGCCAGCAGCTTAGTCGCCCCAGGGTTCTACGAGCAGTACTTC	CASSLVAPGFYEQYF
TRBJ2-5	few	NA	TRBV11-2	TGTGCCAGCAGCTTAACGGGAGCCCAGTACTTC	CASSLTGAQYF